A selection of T cell receptor beta chains follows, all from one sample in a study of Ad26.COV2.S vaccination and SARS-CoV-2 variants. This table comes from immunoSEQ multiplex PCR, and its TCRdb copy is limited to in-frame clones, with some not included. The table lists around 450,000 clones, 80% to 95% of them singletons, with more than 10% in the top ten. The sample consisted of peripheral blood, taken in a trial of Ad26.COV2.S vaccine versus placebo. These receptors all come from a person between 18 and 59 years old who received the Ad26.COV2.S COVID-19 vaccine or a placebo. Both conserved end residues are part of each CDR3. The order of the fields is clone size, V gene, D gene, CDR3 length, J gene, CDR3 protein, CDR3 DNA. A D gene is named only where the DNA matches it firmly. Size values are once, few and many counts, or a class for expanded clones, and some rows have none.

clone size: once
V gene: TRBV11-2
D gene: .
CDR3 length: 15
J gene: TRBJ2-7
CDR3 protein: CASSLEAGASYEQYF
CDR3 DNA: TGTGCCAGCAGCTTAGAAGCTGGGGCCTCCTACGAGCAGTACTTC

clone size: .
V gene: TRBV3-1/TRBV3-2
D gene: .
CDR3 length: 13
J gene: TRBJ2-1
CDR3 protein: CASSQSERLEQFF
CDR3 DNA: TGTGCCAGCAGCCAATCGGAGCGCTTGGAGCAGTTCTTC

clone size: .
V gene: TRBV4-2
D gene: TRBD1
CDR3 length: 17
J gene: TRBJ1-6
CDR3 protein: CASSPPGTGNYNSPLHF
CDR3 DNA: TGTGCCAGCAGCCCCCCCGGGACAGGGAATTATAATTCACCCCTCCACTTT

clone size: .
V gene: TRBV2
D gene: TRBD2
CDR3 length: 17
J gene: TRBJ2-4
CDR3 protein: CASSPVGGGLAIVFQYF
CDR3 DNA: TGTGCCAGCAGTCCGGTCGGGGGGGGACTAGCGATCGTCTTTCAGTACTTC

clone size: .
V gene: TRBV25-1
D gene: .
CDR3 length: 14
J gene: TRBJ2-4
CDR3 protein: CASSESGAKNIQYF
CDR3 DNA: TGTGCCAGCAGTGAATCTGGGGCCAAAAACATTCAGTACTTC

clone size: .
V gene: TRBV14
D gene: .
CDR3 length: 13
J gene: TRBJ2-1
CDR3 protein: CASSQPRSYEQFF
CDR3 DNA: TGTGCCAGCAGCCAGCCAAGAAGCTATGAGCAGTTCTTC

clone size: .
V gene: TRBV12-3/TRBV12-4
D gene: .
CDR3 length: 12
J gene: TRBJ2-5
CDR3 protein: CASGGTQETQYF
CDR3 DNA: TGTGCCAGCGGCGGAACCCAAGAGACCCAGTACTTC

clone size: .
V gene: TRBV20-1
D gene: .
CDR3 length: 12
J gene: TRBJ2-5
CDR3 protein: CSASTGGETQYF
CDR3 DNA: TGCAGTGCTAGTACTGGAGGTGAGACCCAGTACTTC

clone size: once
V gene: TRBV11-3
D gene: .
CDR3 length: 13
J gene: TRBJ1-1
CDR3 protein: CASSLDGDTEAFF
CDR3 DNA: TGTGCCAGCAGCTTAGATGGAGATACTGAAGCTTTCTTT

clone size: .
V gene: TRBV6-5
D gene: .
CDR3 length: 11
J gene: TRBJ2-1
CDR3 protein: CASRLRDEQFF
CDR3 DNA: TGTGCCAGCAGACTGAGGGATGAGCAGTTCTTC

clone size: .
V gene: TRBV10-3
D gene: TRBD1
CDR3 length: 14
J gene: TRBJ2-7
CDR3 protein: CAISESGQGDEQYF
CDR3 DNA: TGTGCCATCAGTGAGTCCGGGCAGGGGGACGAGCAGTACTTC

clone size: .
V gene: TRBV7-9
D gene: .
CDR3 length: 15
J gene: TRBJ2-7
CDR3 protein: CASSLGGPRSYEQYF
CDR3 DNA: TGTGCCAGCAGCTTAGGAGGACCCCGAAGCTACGAGCAGTACTTC

clone size: .
V gene: TRBV19
D gene: .
CDR3 length: 13
J gene: TRBJ2-7
CDR3 protein: CASSIGSTYEQYF
CDR3 DNA: TGTGCCAGTAGTATAGGGTCAACCTACGAGCAGTACTTC

clone size: .
V gene: TRBV7-2
D gene: .
CDR3 length: 18
J gene: TRBJ2-7
CDR3 protein: CASSLAPRSAGSPYEQYF
CDR3 DNA: TGTGCCAGCAGCTTAGCCCCGCGGAGCGCGGGGAGCCCCTACGAGCAGTACTTC

clone size: .
V gene: TRBV5-4
D gene: .
CDR3 length: 12
J gene: TRBJ1-1
CDR3 protein: CASSLAPNEAFF
CDR3 DNA: TGTGCCAGCAGCTTGGCGCCGAACGAAGCTTTCTTT

clone size: few
V gene: TRBV7-8
D gene: .
CDR3 length: 17
J gene: TRBJ2-7
CDR3 protein: CASSLAPPEQGAYEQYF
CDR3 DNA: TGTGCCAGCAGCTTAGCCCCTCCCGAACAGGGCGCCTACGAGCAGTACTTC

clone size: .
V gene: TRBV5-1
D gene: TRBD1
CDR3 length: 14
J gene: TRBJ2-7
CDR3 protein: CASSLDRGQDEQYF
CDR3 DNA: TGCGCCAGCAGCTTGGACAGGGGACAAGACGAGCAGTACTTC

clone size: .
V gene: TRBV5-5
D gene: TRBD2
CDR3 length: 15
J gene: TRBJ2-7
CDR3 protein: CASSSPLAGPYEQYF
CDR3 DNA: TGTGCCAGCAGCTCCCCCCTAGCGGGGCCCTACGAGCAGTACTTC

clone size: once
V gene: TRBV7-9
D gene: .
CDR3 length: 13
J gene: TRBJ2-2
CDR3 protein: CADRLENTGELFF
CDR3 DNA: TGTGCCGATCGGCTAGAGAACACCGGGGAGCTGTTTTTT

clone size: .
V gene: TRBV18
D gene: .
CDR3 length: 12
J gene: TRBJ2-5
CDR3 protein: CASSPGAETQYF
CDR3 DNA: TGTGCCAGCTCACCAGGGGCAGAGACCCAGTACTTC

clone size: .
V gene: TRBV11-2
D gene: TRBD2
CDR3 length: 16
J gene: TRBJ2-1
CDR3 protein: CASSRTSGNIYNEQFF
CDR3 DNA: TGTGCCAGCAGCCGGACTAGCGGGAATATCTACAATGAGCAGTTCTTC

clone size: .
V gene: TRBV7-9
D gene: .
CDR3 length: 16
J gene: TRBJ1-3
CDR3 protein: CASSPSGKALGNTIYF
CDR3 DNA: TGTGCCAGCAGCCCGTCAGGGAAAGCTCTTGGAAACACCATATATTTT

clone size: .
V gene: TRBV18
D gene: .
CDR3 length: 15
J gene: TRBJ1-4
CDR3 protein: CASSPRRGEEEKLFF
CDR3 DNA: TGTGCCAGCTCACCACGTAGGGGGGAAGAGGAAAAACTGTTTTTT

clone size: .
V gene: TRBV19
D gene: TRBD2
CDR3 length: 16
J gene: TRBJ2-2
CDR3 protein: CASSIGTSGRTGELFF
CDR3 DNA: TGTGCCAGTAGTATCGGGACTAGCGGGCGGACCGGGGAGCTGTTTTTT

clone size: .
V gene: TRBV28
D gene: .
CDR3 length: 12
J gene: TRBJ1-2
CDR3 protein: CASSPGVYGYTF
CDR3 DNA: TGTGCCAGCAGTCCGGGGGTCTATGGCTACACCTTC

clone size: once
V gene: TRBV4-1
D gene: .
CDR3 length: 15
J gene: TRBJ1-1
CDR3 protein: CASSQEEGLNTEAFF
CDR3 DNA: TGCGCCAGCAGCCAAGAGGAGGGATTGAACACTGAAGCTTTCTTT

clone size: .
V gene: TRBV6-2/TRBV6-3
D gene: TRBD1
CDR3 length: 18
J gene: TRBJ2-5
CDR3 protein: CASSYSSDGTGTKGTQYF
CDR3 DNA: TGTGCCAGCAGTTACTCGTCTGACGGGACAGGGACCAAGGGGACCCAGTACTTC

clone size: once
V gene: TRBV5-6
D gene: .
CDR3 length: 14
J gene: TRBJ2-5
CDR3 protein: CASSPEDYQETQYF
CDR3 DNA: TGTGCCAGCAGCCCGGAGGACTACCAAGAGACCCAGTACTTC

clone size: once
V gene: TRBV27
D gene: TRBD1
CDR3 length: 17
J gene: TRBJ1-2
CDR3 protein: CASSLSSGRGPSSGYTF
CDR3 DNA: TGTGCCAGCAGTTTATCGAGTGGGAGGGGGCCCAGTAGTGGCTACACCTTC

clone size: .
V gene: TRBV19
D gene: TRBD2
CDR3 length: 19
J gene: TRBJ2-7
CDR3 protein: CASSPWGLAGGPKSYEQYF
CDR3 DNA: TGTGCCAGTAGTCCCTGGGGACTAGCGGGAGGCCCTAAGTCCTACGAGCAGTACTTC

clone size: .
V gene: TRBV5-1
D gene: .
CDR3 length: 14
J gene: TRBJ1-2
CDR3 protein: CASSLYSTNYGYTF
CDR3 DNA: TGCGCCAGCAGCTTGTACAGTACTAACTATGGCTACACCTTC